The rows below give T cell receptor beta chains drawn from one sample of a study of blood T cell repertoires in COVID-19. TCRdb keeps only in-frame clones here, not all; method: immunoSEQ multiplex PCR. This repertoire shows about 160,000 clones, roughly four fifths found once; its top ten account for about 11%. Sequenced sample: peripheral blood. The source is a man aged 55-75 years with active or convalescent COVID-19. Both conserved end residues are part of each CDR3. The D gene is left open where the match is weak. The listing skips clone size in some rows; elsewhere it reads once, few, many or a size class.

14 | TRBJ1-6 | - | TRBV3-1/TRBV3-2 | - | TGTGCCAGCAGCCAGGCTGGGGGACTCCTTGGCCTCCACTTT | CASSQAGGLLGLHF
16 | TRBJ2-1 | - | TRBV7-9 | TRBD2 | TGTGCCAGCAGCCGGACTAGCGGGAGGGCCGGGGATGAGCAGTTCTTC | CASSRTSGRAGDEQFF
14 | TRBJ2-5 | - | TRBV3-1/TRBV3-2 | - | TGTGCCAGCAGCCAAGGGTTTAGCACAGAGACCCAGTACTTC | CASSQGFSTETQYF
15 | TRBJ2-1 | - | TRBV7-6 | TRBD1 | TGTGCCAGCAGCTTGGGACAGGGGGGTCACAATGAGCAGTTCTTC | CASSLGQGGHNEQFF
14 | TRBJ2-1 | - | TRBV4-2 | TRBD1 | TGTGCCAGCAGCCGGGACAGGGCGTACAATGAGCAGTTCTTC | CASSRDRAYNEQFF
14 | TRBJ1-1 | - | TRBV3-1/TRBV3-2 | - | TGTGCCAGCAGCCCACCGACAGGCGGCGCTGAAGCTTTCTTT | CASSPPTGGAEAFF
13 | TRBJ1-4 | once | TRBV4-1 | - | TGCGCCAGCAGCCAAACAAGGGGCGAAAAACTGTTTTTT | CASSQTRGEKLFF
16 | TRBJ2-2 | - | TRBV11-3 | - | TGTGCCAGCAGCTTAGATACGTGGGAGAGAGCCGGGGAGCTGTTTTTT | CASSLDTWERAGELFF
15 | TRBJ2-5 | - | TRBV19 | TRBD2 | TGTGCCAGTAGAACTAGCGGGGGACACCAAGAGACCCAGTACTTC | CASRTSGGHQETQYF
14 | TRBJ2-3 | - | TRBV5-1 | TRBD1 | TGCGCCAGCAGCCCGGACAGGGAGACAGATACGCAGTATTTT | CASSPDRETDTQYF
16 | TRBJ1-3 | - | TRBV15 | TRBD1 | TGTGCCACCAGCCCCCGACAGGGATACTCTGGAAACACCATATATTTT | CATSPRQGYSGNTIYF